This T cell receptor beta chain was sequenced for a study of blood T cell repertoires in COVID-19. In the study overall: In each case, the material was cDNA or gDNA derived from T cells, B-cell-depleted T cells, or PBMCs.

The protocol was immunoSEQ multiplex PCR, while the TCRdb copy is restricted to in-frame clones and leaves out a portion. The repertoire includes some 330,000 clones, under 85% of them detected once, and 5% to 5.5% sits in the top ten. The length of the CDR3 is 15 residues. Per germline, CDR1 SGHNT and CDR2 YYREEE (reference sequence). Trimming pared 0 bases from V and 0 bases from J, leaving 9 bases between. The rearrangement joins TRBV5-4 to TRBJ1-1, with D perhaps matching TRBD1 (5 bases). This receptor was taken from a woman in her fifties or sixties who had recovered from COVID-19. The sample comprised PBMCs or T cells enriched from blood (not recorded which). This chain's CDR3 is CASSLAAGLNTEAFF. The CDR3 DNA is TGTGCCAGCAGCTTGGCCGCGGGACTGAACACTGAAGCTTTCTTT.